One sample yielded the 26 T cell receptor beta chains listed below, sequenced in a study of CD8+ T cells in alopecia areata. Extracted RNA was reverse transcribed into cDNA, the sequencing template. Profiling relied on immunoSEQ multiplex PCR, and the TCRdb table lists in-frame clones only, not all of them. The profile shows about 130,000 clones, 58% of them singletons. Sequencing was performed on CD4+ T cells sorted from blood, taken at week 0. These receptor sequences come from a human donor with alopecia areata.

The J gene is TRBJ2-3, the V gene TRBV29-1, with 9 bases fitting TRBD1. V trimming: 3 bases; J trimming: 5 bases; junction bases outside the gene matches: 3. The germline gives CDR1 SQVTM, CDR2 ANQGSEA. The CDR3 runs 13 residues. The CDR3 here is CSVDSTGGDTQYF. The CDR3 nucleotides read TGCAGCGTTGATTCGACAGGGGGAGATACGCAGTATTTT.

This clone was counted only a few times. The chain couples TRBV5-1 to TRBJ2-7; D is ambiguous. The CDR3 has 15 residues. The ends were cut back, 0 bases at V and 2 bases at J, with 12 bases in the middle. Per the germline V gene, CDR1 is SGHRS and CDR2 is YFSETQ. This CDR3 is CASSLGTLQTYEQYF. As DNA, the CDR3 is TGCGCCAGCAGCTTGGGTACTCTACAAACCTACGAGCAGTACTTC.

The V call is TRBV29-1, the J call TRBJ1-6, with 9 bases identical to TRBD1. CDR1 and CDR2 from the germline V gene are SQVTM and ANQGSEA. The CDR3 extends over 13 amino acids. The trim removed 5 bases at V and 8 bases at J, leaving 4 bases unmatched. CDR3 coding DNA: TGCAGCGTTCGAGACAGGGGGGATTCACCCCTCCACTTT. Amino acid sequence: CSVRDRGDSPLHF.

There are a few counts of this clone. The rearrangement uses TRBV2 and TRBJ2-1; 13 bases line up with TRBD2. The ends lost 7 bases at V and 7 bases at J; junction bases unmatched: 10. CDR1 is SNHLY and CDR2 is FYNNEI in the germline V gene. This CDR3 spans 16 amino acids. CDR3 bases: TGTGCCAGCACCTCGACTAGCGGGGGGAGTGGGAATGAGCAGTTCTTC. Translated, it gives CASTSTSGGSGNEQFF.

The chain is built from TRBV28 and TRBJ2-5, with a possible D match to TRBD1 (6 bases). Germline CDR1 MDHEN, CDR2 SYDVKM. Trimming left V 3 bases short and J 5 bases short, with 13 bases between. CDR3 size: 14 residues. The CDR3 loop is CASSFPGARETQYF. CDR3 coding DNA: TGTGCCAGCAGTTTTCCAGGGGCTAGGGAGACCCAGTACTTC.

Here the CDR3 reads CASSLYRDEQFF. CDR3 sequence (DNA): TGTGCCAGCAGCTTATACCGTGATGAGCAGTTCTTC. V and J are TRBV13 and TRBJ2-1; the D is unclear. Germline loops: CDR1 PRHDT, CDR2 FYEKMQ (reference sequence). The CDR3 is 12 amino acids. V shed 2 bases and J shed 8 bases, with 7 bases lying between them.

The chain carries TRBV6-5 and TRBJ1-2; D uncertain. CDR3 length equals 14 residues. Trimming cost V 8 bases and J 0 bases, with 13 bases left between them. Germline CDR1 reads MNHEY; CDR2 reads SVGAGI. DNA for the CDR3: TGTGCCAGCCGCGACGCAGCCCCTAACTATGGCTACACCTTC. This encodes CASRDAAPNYGYTF.

The V and J genes are TRBV6-6 and TRBJ2-7, with 8 bases lining up with TRBD2. J was trimmed by 5 bases and V by 6 bases; bases with no gene match: 12. This CDR3 region has 15 residues. Germline lookup yields CDR1 MNHNY and CDR2 SVGAGI (reference sequence). DNA of the CDR3: TGTGCCAGCAGATCCCTCGGCGGGGGGATGGACGAGCAGTACTTC. It specifies CASRSLGGGMDEQYF.

The rearrangement joins TRBV23-1 to TRBJ1-2; weak D call: TRBD1 (6 bases). TRBV23-1 is an ORF for which the function is uncertain. The CDR3 runs 15 residues. V lost 3 bases and J lost 2, with 13 bases in between. The DNA of the CDR3 is TGCGCCAGCAGTCACCACAGGGTGCCAAACTATGGCTACACCTTC. Translating gives CASSHHRVPNYGYTF.

This chain connects TRBV4-2 to TRBJ1-2; 8 bases line up with TRBD1. Germline loops: CDR1 LGHNA, CDR2 YNFKEQ. The CDR3 has 14 residues. Trimming at V came to 4 bases and at J to 8 bases, leaving 9 bases not matched to a gene. CDR3 sequence reads: CASSPPDRGGGYTF. Written as DNA, the CDR3 is TGTGCCAGCAGCCCACCCGACAGGGGCGGAGGCTACACCTTC.

The chain employs TRBV9 and TRBJ1-1; D is ambiguous. Germline V CDR1 and CDR2: SGDLS, YYNGEE. Trimming removed 6 bases at V and 10 bases at J, with 4 bases between. CDR3 length: 8 residues. The CDR3 sequence is CASMRAFF. The DNA of the CDR3 is TGTGCCAGCATGCGAGCTTTCTTT.

J is TRBJ2-5 and V is TRBV19; D remains unclear. V gave up 7 bases and J gave up 5 bases, with 8 bases separating them. The CDR3 runs 11 residues. Looked up from germline, CDR1 is LNHDA and CDR2 is SQIVND (reference sequence). The CDR3 protein is CASKERETQYF. DNA for the CDR3: TGTGCCAGTAAAGAGCGCGAGACCCAGTACTTC.

This clone has only a few counts. The chain has TRBV29-1 and TRBJ2-3; the D is unclear. Per germline, CDR1 SQVTM and CDR2 ANQGSEA. The CDR3 runs to 12 residues. V was pared by 4 bases and J by 0 bases, with 5 bases between. The CDR3 DNA reads TGCAGCGTTGCGGACAGCACAGATACGCAGTATTTT. Amino acids: CSVADSTDTQYF.

This chain links TRBV11-2 with TRBJ2-5; D remains ambiguous. The germline gives CDR1 SGHAT, CDR2 FQNNGV. The V end was cut by 0 bases, the J end by 1 base, with 3 bases between. CDR3 length equals 13 residues. The CDR3 here is CASSLDIQETQYF. CDR3 in DNA: TGTGCCAGCAGCTTAGATATCCAAGAGACCCAGTACTTC.

In the case of this clone: Its ends do not fully match the called genes, so a read error is possible. This chain links TRBV4-2 with TRBJ1-5, with 8 bases identical to TRBD1. Looked up from germline, CDR1 is LGHNA and CDR2 is YNFKEQ. This CDR3 region has 13 residues. The CDR3 reads CASGQDRGQTQHF. In DNA form, the CDR3 reads TGTGCCAGCGGCCAAGACAGGGGTCAGACCCAGCATTTT.

The chain employs TRBV19 and TRBJ1-1; D not certain. The CDR3 extends over 16 amino acids. Trimming removed 1 base at V and 0 bases at J, with 12 bases between. CDR1 and CDR2 (germline): LNHDA, SQIVND (reference sequence). The CDR3 DNA is TGTGCCAGTAGTATAGGCGGATACATTCTGAACACTGAAGCTTTCTTT. It yields the protein CASSIGGYILNTEAFF.

DNA for the CDR3: TGTGCCAGCAGTCGACAGGGGAGGAACACTGAAGCTTTCTTT. This sequence encodes CASSRQGRNTEAFF. The chain uses TRBV25-1 and TRBJ1-1; 8 bases agree with TRBD1. Unmatched junction bases numbered 3, after V lost 5 bases and J lost 1 base. In germline, CDR1 is MGHDK, CDR2 SYGVNS. The CDR3 spans 14 residues.

This clone was picked up a small number of times. CDR3 coding DNA: TGTGCCAGCAGTGAAGAGGGGAACAATCAGCCCCAGCATTTT. This translates into CASSEEGNNQPQHF. The V call is TRBV2, the J call TRBJ1-5, with TRBD1 as a possible D gene (5 bases). Trimming took 1 base from V and 3 from J, leaving 7 bases between them. CDR3 length equals 14 residues. Germline V gives CDR1 SNHLY, CDR2 FYNNEI.

This clone was recorded only once. This chain uses TRBV11-2 with TRBJ1-1; 10 bases are shared with TRBD1. The CDR3 contains 15 residues. Trimming at V came to 3 bases and at J to 4 bases, leaving 5 bases not matched to a gene. The germline V gene has CDR1 SGHAT and CDR2 FQNNGV. CDR3 DNA: TGTGCCAGCAGCTTCGGGACAGGGGACCCCACTGAAGCTTTCTTT. Amino acid sequence: CASSFGTGDPTEAFF.

V usage is TRBV6-6 and J usage is TRBJ1-2; 10 nucleotides align to TRBD1. After removal of 5 bases from V and 6 bases from J, the junction contained 6 bases not matched to a gene. There are 14 residues in the CDR3. Germline V gene data show CDR1 as MNHNY and CDR2 as SVGAGI (reference sequence). The CDR3 bases are TGTGCCAGCAGTAGACCTGGACAGGGGGATGGCTACACCTTC. Its protein is CASSRPGQGDGYTF.

This clone was counted between two and nine times. This sample also contains other DNA sequences that code for the same CDR3. The rearrangement links TRBV7-2 to TRBJ2-3, with no clear D. CDR1 is SGHTA and CDR2 is FQGNSA in the germline V gene. There are 12 residues in the CDR3. Trimming pared 3 bases from V and 0 bases from J, leaving 1 base between. The CDR3 loop is CASSFSTDTQYF. The CDR3, as DNA: TGTGCCAGCAGCTTTAGCACAGATACGCAGTATTTT.

The CDR3, as DNA: TGTGCCAGCTCACCAAACTGGGAGGATGAAAAACTGTTTTTT. Translation gives CASSPNWEDEKLFF. The chain carries TRBV18 and TRBJ1-4; the D is unclear. The germline V and J ends were trimmed by 2 bases and 6 bases, with 10 bases remaining between them. The CDR3 has 14 amino acids. Per the germline V gene, CDR1 is KGHSH and CDR2 is LQKENI. The full variable domain, completed using reference TRBV18 and TRBJ1-4, is NAGVMQNPRHLVRRRGQEARLRCSPMKGHSHVYWYRQLPEEGLKFMVYLQKENIIDESGMPKERFSAEFPKEGPSILRIQQVVRGDSAAYFCASSPNWEDEKLFFGSGTQLSVL.

This clone was seen a handful of times. The J gene is TRBJ2-7, the V gene TRBV10-3, with D hard to call. Trimming took 2 bases from V and 8 from J, leaving 7 bases between them. The CDR3 contains 11 residues. Germline V gives CDR1 ENHRY, CDR2 SYGVKD. The CDR3 loop reads CAISELEKQYF. CDR3 nucleotide sequence: TGTGCCATCAGTGAGCTAGAGAAGCAGTACTTC.

J is TRBJ1-1 and V is TRBV5-1; 7 bases fit TRBD1. This CDR3 is 15 amino acids long. V shed 3 bases and J 5 bases; nucleotides not matched to a gene: 10. Germline assignment: CDR1 SGHRS and CDR2 YFSETQ. CDR3 sequence (DNA): TGCGCCAGCAGCTGGGCGACAGGGAGGGAAACTGAAGCTTTCTTT. This gives the protein CASSWATGRETEAFF. Full variable domain (rest looked up from reference TRBV5-1 and TRBJ1-1): KAGVTQTPRYLIKTRGQQVTLSCSPISGHRSVSWYQQTPGQGLQFLFEYFSETQRNKGNFPGRFSGRQFSNSRSEMNVSTLELGDSALYLCASSWATGRETEAFFGQGTRLTVV.

The chain is built from TRBV13 and TRBJ2-5; no clear D. The CDR3 consists of 16 residues. Per the germline V gene, CDR1 is PRHDT and CDR2 is FYEKMQ (reference sequence). Deletions cut 5 bases from V and 1 base from J, with 17 bases between. The CDR3 bases are TGTGCCAGCAGCCTAAATATCGACACTATCCAAGAGACCCAGTACTTC. Protein sequence: CASSLNIDTIQETQYF.

The rearrangement uses TRBV27 and TRBJ1-2, with D possibly matching TRBD1 (6 bases). Trimming removed 5 bases at V and 6 bases at J, with 13 bases between. This CDR3 has 13 amino acids. Germline CDR1 and CDR2: MNHEY and SMNVEV (reference sequence). CDR3 in DNA: TGTGCCAGCAGTCCCCCCGGACAGCATGGCTACACCTTC. Residues: CASSPPGQHGYTF.